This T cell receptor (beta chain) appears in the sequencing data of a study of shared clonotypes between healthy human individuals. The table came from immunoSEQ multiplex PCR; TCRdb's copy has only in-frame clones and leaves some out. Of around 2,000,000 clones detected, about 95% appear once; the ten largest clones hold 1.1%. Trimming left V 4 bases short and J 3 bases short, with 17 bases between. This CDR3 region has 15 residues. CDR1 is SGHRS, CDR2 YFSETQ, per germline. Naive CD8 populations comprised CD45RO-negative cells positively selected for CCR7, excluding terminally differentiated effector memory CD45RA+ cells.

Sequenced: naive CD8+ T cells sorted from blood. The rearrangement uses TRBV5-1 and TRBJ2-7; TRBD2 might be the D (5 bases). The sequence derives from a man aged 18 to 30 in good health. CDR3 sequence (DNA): TGCGCCAGCAGCCCCGGAGGACGCAATATCTACGAGCAGTACTTC. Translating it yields CASSPGGRNIYEQYF.